This T cell receptor (beta chain) derives from a study of beta chain features in type 1 diabetes. The whole isolated RNA underwent reverse transcription, so sequencing captured expressed TCRB transcripts. Data came from immunoSEQ multiplex PCR; TCRdb stores just in-frame clones and leaves some out. The table has some 900,000 clones, 17% seen once; the top ten hold around 0.02%. Trimming shortened V by 2 bases and J by 7 bases, and 5 bases separated the two germline ends. Looked up from germline, CDR1 is MDHEN and CDR2 is SYDVKM. The CDR3 is 12 residues long. This clone was picked up a small number of times. This specimen includes other DNA sequences encoding the same CDR3.

Sequencing was carried out using naive CD4+ T cells from blood. The TCR sequence derives from a woman aged 18-30 years in good health. V and J are TRBV28 and TRBJ1-4, with D hard to call. The CDR3 bases are TGTGCCAGCAGTTTAGTCGGTGAAAAACTGTTTTTT. This codes for CASSLVGEKLFF. Drawing the rest from reference TRBV28 and TRBJ1-4, the complete variable domain is DVKVTQSSRYLVKRTGEKVFLECVQDMDHENMFWYRQDPGLGLRLIYFSYDVKMKEKGDIPEGYSVSREKKERFSLILESASTNQTSMYLCASSLVGEKLFFGSGTQLSVL.